The 19 T cell receptor beta chains in this list originate from one sample, sequenced in a study of T cell changes during pregnancy in multiple sclerosis (dated by TCRdb to the late 2010s). The method was the immunoSEQ multiplex PCR assay. The clones in this table, taken by TCRdb from immuneACCESS, are in-frame only. Not every clone is retained; where verified, under half of the shortfall comes from an unresolved V gene, and the cause of the rest is unknown. This sample is represented by some 10,000 clones; approximately 86% of them were singletons. The ten largest make up 17% of the sample. Sequenced material: CD8+ T cells from peripheral blood mononuclear cells, taken in the third trimester of pregnancy. The receptors here all came from a female donor in good health, enrolled as a control in a pregnancy study.

The chain joins TRBV7-9 to TRBJ2-3; 12 nucleotides line up with TRBD2. Germline V CDR1 and CDR2: SEHNR, FQNEAQ (reference sequence). The CDR3 length is 16 residues. J gave up 1 base and V 4 bases, and 3 bases lay outside the gene matches. The CDR3 DNA sequence: TGTGCCAGCAGCTCTAGCGGGAGGGTGGGCACAGATACGCAGTATTTT. Translating gives CASSSSGRVGTDTQYF.

This clone was observed a single time. The V and J genes are TRBV6-5 and TRBJ2-2; possibly TRBD1 for D (5 bases). The CDR3 is 16 residues long. Germline V lookup: CDR1 MNHEY, CDR2 SVGAGI. V shed 0 bases and J shed 5 bases, with 13 bases lying between them. CDR3 residues: CASSYSTRVETGELFF. The CDR3 DNA reads as TGTGCCAGCAGTTACTCGACCAGGGTGGAGACCGGGGAGCTGTTTTTT.

The table lists this clone with a count of one. J is TRBJ2-7 and V is TRBV27; 9 nucleotides align to TRBD2. Looked up from germline, CDR1 is MNHEY and CDR2 is SMNVEV (reference sequence). Losses at the gene ends were 4 bases for V and 0 bases for J; bases not matched to a gene: 4. This CDR3 contains 15 residues. The CDR3 nucleotides read TGTGCCAGCAGTTCCCTAGCGGGATCCTCCTACGAGCAGTACTTC. It specifies CASSSLAGSSYEQYF.

The chain joins TRBV6-4 to TRBJ2-7; 9 bases align to TRBD1. The V gene end was trimmed by 4 bases and the J gene end by 2 bases; junction bases not matched to a gene: 9. Germline lookup yields CDR1 MRHNA and CDR2 SNTAGT. CDR3 length equals 16 residues. DNA for the CDR3: TGTGCCAGCAGTGCCCACCCGGGACAGGGTCCCTACGAGCAGTACTTC. It specifies CASSAHPGQGPYEQYF.

This clone is labeled as medium-sized (0.01 to 0.1%). J is TRBJ2-2 and V is TRBV10-1, with a possible D match to TRBD2 (6 bases). The V end lost 9 bases, the J end lost 3 bases, and 14 bases lay between the germline ends. Germline V gene data show CDR1 as WNHNN and CDR2 as SYGVQD (reference sequence). The CDR3 consists of 14 residues. CDR3 bases: TGCGCCAGTCGCGGAGGGGCGGACACCGGGGAGCTGTTTTTT. It codes for CASRGGADTGELFF.

The V call is TRBV4-3, the J call TRBJ2-7; possible D gene TRBD1, 6 bases. The CDR3 sequence is 16 residues long. Trimming took off 0 bases at V and 3 bases at J, with 15 bases between the two ends. Germline values: CDR1 LGHNA, CDR2 YSLEER. The CDR3 is CASSQDTQGSLYEQYF. CDR3 sequence (DNA): TGCGCCAGCAGCCAAGATACCCAGGGGTCCCTCTACGAGCAGTACTTC.

V is TRBV9 and J is TRBJ2-7; TRBD1 matches 8 bases. The CDR3 consists of 14 residues. Germline V gene lookup returns CDR1 SGDLS and CDR2 YYNGEE. The ends lost 3 bases at V and 4 bases at J; junction bases unmatched: 6. CDR3 bases: TGTGCCAGCAGCGAGTCGGACAGGGAATACGAGCAGTACTTC. It specifies CASSESDREYEQYF.

The chain carries TRBV7-7 and TRBJ2-3, with 14 bases fitting TRBD2. Per the germline V gene, CDR1 is SSHAT and CDR2 is FNYEAQ (reference sequence). With 2 bases clipped from V and 0 bases from J, the junction kept 4 bases outside the gene matches. The CDR3 length is 18 residues. CDR3 region: CASSLRTSGGRSTDTQYF. The CDR3 DNA reads as TGTGCCAGCAGCTTACGGACTAGCGGGGGGAGGAGCACAGATACGCAGTATTTT. Based on the CDR3 plus reference TRBV7-7 and TRBJ2-3, the full variable domain is GAGVSQSPRYKVTKRGQDVTLRCDPISSHATLYWYQQALGQGPEFLTYFNYEAQPDKSGLPSDRFSAERPEGSISTLTIQRTEQRDSAMYRCASSLRTSGGRSTDTQYFGPGTRLTVL.

The rearrangement links TRBV7-9 to TRBJ1-3; 7 nucleotides align to TRBD1. CDR1 is SEHNR, CDR2 FQNEAQ, per germline (reference sequence). CDR3 size: 14 residues. V lost 3 bases and J lost 8; bases outside the gene matches: 7. CDR3 sequence: CASSLARQGDTIYF. In DNA form, the CDR3 reads TGTGCCAGCAGCTTGGCGAGACAGGGCGACACCATATATTTT.

This clone is classed as hyperexpanded. The CDR3 reads CASSQGTSPLHF. CDR3 nucleotides: TGTGCCAGCAGTCAGGGGACTTCACCCCTCCACTTT. The chain uses TRBV27 and TRBJ1-6; TRBD1 might be the D (6 bases). This CDR3 comprises 12 residues. The V gene lost 5 bases and the J gene lost 9 bases, with 8 bases spanning the gap. CDR1 is MNHEY and CDR2 is SMNVEV in the germline V gene (reference sequence).

The chain carries TRBV5-5 and TRBJ2-7; a weak D match, TRBD2 (6 bases). This CDR3 has 15 amino acids. Trimming removed 0 bases from V and 7 bases from J, with 17 bases in between. Germline V gene sequence: CDR1 SGHKS, CDR2 YYEKEE (reference sequence). The CDR3 DNA follows: TGTGCCAGCAGCTTGGGGACTAACGCCGCGTGGGAGCAGTACTTC. Encoded protein: CASSLGTNAAWEQYF.

The rearrangement joins TRBV6-1 to TRBJ1-5; unclear D gene. V lost 2 bases to trimming and J lost 1 base, with 9 bases between them. The CDR3 totals 15 residues. Germline CDR1 is MNHNS and CDR2 is SASEGT. The CDR3 bases are TGTGCCAGCAGTGAAATTTTCGGGAGCAATCAGCCCCAGCATTTT. Protein product: CASSEIFGSNQPQHF.

The chain links TRBV6-5 to TRBJ1-4; possibly TRBD1 for D (6 bases). Germline CDR1 reads MNHEY; CDR2 reads SVGAGI. V dropped 3 bases and J dropped 3 bases, with 11 bases sitting between them. The CDR3 runs 15 residues. DNA for the CDR3: TGTGCCAGCAGTTATCTGCCAGGGGCTAATGAAAAACTGTTTTTT. As protein: CASSYLPGANEKLFF.

The chain joins TRBV27 to TRBJ1-2; no reliable D call. Germline V lookup: CDR1 MNHEY, CDR2 SMNVEV (reference sequence). CDR3 size: 15 residues. V was cut by 6 bases and J by 4 bases, with 18 bases left in between. The CDR3 coding sequence is TGTGCCAGCAGATCCCCCGGGAGTCATTCCTATGGCTACACCTTC. Translating gives CASRSPGSHSYGYTF.

This chain uses TRBV28 with TRBJ1-3; a weak D match, TRBD1 (6 bases). This CDR3 region has 13 residues. Trimming cost V 6 bases and J 7 bases, with 13 bases left between them. Germline V CDR1 and CDR2: MDHEN, SYDVKM. The chain's CDR3 is CASSFHRVNTIYF. The CDR3 nucleotides read TGTGCCAGCAGCTTCCACAGGGTTAACACCATATATTTT.

This rearrangement joins TRBV7-3 to TRBJ1-1, with D possibly matching TRBD1 (5 bases). The germline CDR1 and CDR2 sequences are SGHTA and FQGTGA. Between the trimmed V and J ends, which lost 5 bases and 0 bases, there was a span of 19 bases. This CDR3 comprises 17 residues. The CDR3 region is CASSPIPGGGLNTEAFF. The DNA for the CDR3 is TGTGCCAGCAGCCCGATCCCCGGGGGAGGGTTGAACACTGAAGCTTTCTTT.

This clone was found a few times. The gene calls are TRBV29-1 and TRBJ1-1, with 7 bases fitting TRBD1. Germline CDR1 SQVTM, CDR2 ANQGSEA. The ends lost 4 bases at V and 7 bases at J; junction bases unmatched: 3. The CDR3 length is 11 residues. Here the CDR3 reads CSVAYRGEAFF. The CDR3 region has the DNA TGCAGCGTTGCCTACAGGGGTGAAGCTTTCTTT.

V is TRBV21-1 and J is TRBJ1-1. TRBV21-1 is a known pseudogene. The CDR3 contains 16 residues. The CDR3 region is CASSNEGLAENGEAFF. Here the CDR3 DNA reads TGTGCCAGCAGCAATGAGGGACTCGCGGAAAACGGGGAAGCTTTCTTT.

This clone was recorded once. The rearrangement links TRBV7-9 to TRBJ1-2, with a possible D match to TRBD1 (6 bases). This CDR3 has 15 residues. Germline CDR1 reads SEHNR; CDR2 reads FQNEAQ (reference sequence). V was trimmed by 0 bases and J by 8 bases, leaving 16 bases between them. CDR3 in amino acids: CASSLAPGADHGYTF. In nucleotides, the CDR3 is TGTGCCAGCAGCTTAGCCCCAGGGGCGGATCACGGCTACACCTTC.